The T cell receptor beta chain described here comes from a study of CD8 T cells in ankylosing spondylitis. TCRdb redid the calling of the 5' RACE reads with MiXCR, one entry per CDR3 protein. The sample contains 300,000 to 350,000 distinct CDR3 sequences, approximately 10% of which appear only once. Trimming removed 5 bases at V and 6 bases at J, with 8 bases between. The CDR3 spans 12 residues. Germline CDR1 and CDR2: SEHNR and FQNEAQ (reference sequence). This clonotype was counted at least ten times. Sequenced material: blood, either unsorted or a sorted T cell fraction (not recorded which). The chain recombines TRBV7-9 with TRBJ1-3, with unresolved D. This sequence originates from a female donor with ankylosing spondylitis or in good health (not recorded which). The CDR3 region is CASSTEVNTIYF. Here the CDR3 DNA reads TGTGCCAGCAGCACCGAAGTAAACACCATATATTTT.